This T cell receptor beta chain was captured by sequencing in a study of T-cell reconstitution after alpha-beta-depleted transplantation in children listed by TCRdb under 2016. A note on the overall study: The study quantitatively tracked T-cell immune reconstitution after TCRalphabeta/CD19-depleted allogeneic hematopoietic cell transplantation in children using TCR repertoire profiling.

The study at large found these results: Over subsequent months, a decline in hyperexpanded clone frequencies was noted, and after one year, T-cell counts and TCRbeta diversity were mostly ascribed to newly produced T cells. In some patients, high TCRbeta diversity at day 60 was attributed to recipient T cells and intrathymic progenitors that had survived conditioning. The apparently early recovery of alphabetaT-cell counts about two months after transplant reportedly depended on only several hundred rapidly expanded clones that came from non-depleted graft cells.

This clonotype was recorded many times. The antigen it recognizes is unknown. Base qualities are not provided; no much larger clone lies one nucleotide away. Trimming removed 5 bases from V and 0 bases from J, leaving 8 bases between the germline ends. CDR1 and CDR2 are read off the germline V gene (reference sequence) as DFQATT and SNEGSKA. The cysteine opens and the phenylalanine closes a CDR3 of 13 amino acids. Solely the CDR3 DNA is kept, with 39 bases framed from the first base. The protocol used for the library was PCR. TCRdb names Illumina HiSeq 2500 as the instrument used. TCR library preparation used molecular barcoding, with unique molecular identifiers applied to normalize quantification of the TCRbeta repertoire. TCRdb reprocessed the public reads (quality trimming at Q25 with fastp, clone calling with MiXCR) and kept in-frame beta chains. Merged by CDR3 protein, the rows form single entries marked with the most common genes and DNA. For this sample there are 490,000 or so distinct CDR3 sequences; about 10% appear just once. The ten largest account for roughly 2% of the sample.

Explained via the paper, the treatment or condition label denotes: allogeneic hematopoietic cell transplantation with graft depleted of TCRalphabeta T cells and CD19 B cells. The children who served as transplant recipients had been given grafts of TCRalphabeta/CD19-depleted allogeneic hematopoietic cells. The sample here was PBMCs, taken before TCRalphabeta/CD19-depleted stem cell transplant. The TCR sequence derives from a child aged 2 to 15 with inherited bone marrow failure, due to receive a stem cell transplant. This chain joins TRBV20-1 to TRBJ2-1; the D gene remains uncertain. The DNA is as follows: TGCAGTGCTGGACCCCACTCCTACAATGAGCAGTTCTTC. Its protein reads: CSAGPHSYNEQFF.